This TCR beta chain stems from a study of shared clonotypes between healthy human individuals. The CDR3 length is 12 residues. J was trimmed by 6 bases and V by 4 bases; bases with no gene match: 1. Germline loops: CDR1 LNHDA, CDR2 SQIVND (reference sequence). This clone turned up a few times. Sequencing used immunoSEQ multiplex PCR; TCRdb keeps in-frame clones, though not all of them. This sample yields about 500,000 clones, of which roughly four fifths are seen a single time; around 12% belongs to the top ten. The TCR was taken from a woman aged 40 to 50 in good health. Some clones in this sample may be carry-over from other donors' samples. Sequences were obtained from PBMCs. The gene calls are TRBV19 and TRBJ1-2; 8 bases line up with TRBD1. In nucleotides, the CDR3 is TGTGCCAGTAGTAGACAGGGGAATGGCTACACCTTC. It translates to CASSRQGNGYTF.